Presented here are 10 T cell receptor beta chains from one specimen sequenced in a study of tumor-infiltrating lymphocytes in oesophageal squamous cell carcinoma. TCRdb fed the PCR reads into MiXCR, producing one record per CDR3 protein. The repertoire holds roughly 16,000 distinct CDR3 sequences, 44% seen once, with 41% in the top ten. What was sequenced was blood. Every receptor here comes from a female donor with esophageal squamous cell carcinoma.

The chain uses TRBV4-2 and TRBJ1-5, with 9 positions matching TRBD1. The ends lost 4 bases at V and 4 bases at J; junction bases unmatched: 8. The CDR3 is 16 residues long. CDR1 is LGHNA, CDR2 YNFKEQ, per germline. CDR3 nucleotide sequence: TGTGCCAGCAGCCTCTGGACAGGGGCCGAAAATCAGCCCCAGCATTTT. Protein product: CASSLWTGAENQPQHF.

V usage is TRBV7-6 and J usage is TRBJ2-3; 14 nucleotides agree with TRBD2. Looked up from germline, CDR1 is SGHVS and CDR2 is FNYEAQ. This CDR3 region has 18 residues. Trimming took 4 bases from V and 5 from J; bases not matched to a gene: 11. CDR3 loop: CASSSTSTSGGVIDTQYF. For the CDR3, the DNA is TGTGCCAGCAGCTCAACGTCGACTAGCGGGGGGGTTATAGATACGCAGTATTTT.

V is TRBV6-6 and J is TRBJ1-2; no clear D gene. The CDR3 loop spans 15 amino acids. V lost 0 bases to trimming and J lost 10 bases, with 18 bases between them. Germline V CDR1 and CDR2: MNHNY, SVGAGI (reference sequence). CDR3 loop: CASSYSSRGRDDYTF. The CDR3 region has the DNA TGTGCCAGCAGTTACTCTTCCAGAGGGAGGGATGACTACACCTTC.

V and J are TRBV7-3 and TRBJ2-6; D is unclear. Germline V gene sequence: CDR1 SGHTA, CDR2 FQGTGA. This CDR3 contains 14 residues. V was pared by 3 bases and J by 2 bases, with 5 bases between. The DNA for the CDR3 is TGTGCCAGCAGCTTGGTAGCTGGGGCCAACGTCCTGACTTTC. Residues: CASSLVAGANVLTF.

The chain recombines TRBV6-8 with TRBJ1-5; TRBD1 is a possible D gene (5 bases). V was pared by 6 bases and J by 3 bases, with 9 bases between. CDR1 and CDR2 from the germline V gene are MNHGY and SAAAGT. CDR3 length: 13 residues. The CDR3 region has the DNA TGTGCCAGCAGAACAGGAAACAATCAGCCCCAGCATTTT. This translates into CASRTGNNQPQHF.

The chain links TRBV20-1 to TRBJ2-3; weak D call: TRBD2 (6 bases). Trimming removed 2 bases from V and 4 bases from J, with 13 bases in between. This CDR3 contains 14 residues. In germline, CDR1 is DFQATT, CDR2 SNEGSKA (reference sequence). The CDR3 DNA is TGCAGTGCTAGACCCCCGGGGGAGCCAGATACGCAGTATTTT. This sequence encodes CSARPPGEPDTQYF.

This clonotype occurred many times. The rearrangement links TRBV4-3 to TRBJ2-2; 7 bases fit TRBD2. V lost 1 base and J lost 5; bases outside the gene matches: 7. This CDR3 comprises 16 residues. Per the germline V gene, CDR1 is LGHNA and CDR2 is YSLEER. The CDR3 sequence: CASSQGGGPETGELFF. The DNA for the CDR3 is TGCGCCAGCAGCCAAGGGGGAGGGCCTGAGACCGGGGAGCTGTTTTTT.

This clonotype was recorded many times. The J gene is TRBJ2-5, the V gene TRBV19, with 9 bases aligning to TRBD1. The CDR3 is 12 amino acids. V was pared by 6 bases and J by 5 bases, with 1 base of the junction left unmatched. Germline V gene data show CDR1 as LNHDA and CDR2 as SQIVND (reference sequence). For the CDR3, the DNA is TGTGCCAGTAGCGGACAGGGGGAGACCCAGTACTTC. Protein: CASSGQGETQYF.

This clonotype is labeled as medium-sized. The genes are TRBV11-2 and TRBJ1-1; unclear D gene. Trimming cost V 1 base and J 2 bases, with 8 bases left between them. This CDR3 is 14 amino acids long. Germline CDR1 reads SGHAT; CDR2 reads FQNNGV. CDR3: CASSLGPGNTEAFF. DNA of the CDR3: TGTGCCAGCAGCTTAGGCCCCGGAAACACTGAAGCTTTCTTT. Complete variable domain (other parts from reference TRBV11-2 and TRBJ1-1): EAGVAQSPRYKIIEKRQSVAFWCNPISGHATLYWYQQILGQGPKLLIQFQNNGVVDDSQLPKDRFSAERLKGVDSTLKIQPAKLEDSAVYLCASSLGPGNTEAFFGQGTRLTVV.

This chain uses TRBV7-2 with TRBJ2-7, with D perhaps matching TRBD1 (6 bases). Germline CDR1 is SGHTA and CDR2 is FQGNSA. Trimming left V 4 bases short and J 2 bases short, with 12 bases between. CDR3 length: 14 residues. DNA of the CDR3: TGTGCCAGCAGCTCGGACAGCGACACCTACGAGCAGTACTTC. This sequence encodes CASSSDSDTYEQYF. The full variable domain, with the rest looked up from reference TRBV7-2 and TRBJ2-7, is GAGVSQSPSNKVTEKGKDVELRCDPISGHTALYWYRQSLGQGLEFLIYFQGNSAPDKSGLPSDRFSAERTGGSVSTLTIQRTQQEDSAVYLCASSSDSDTYEQYFGPGTRLTVT.